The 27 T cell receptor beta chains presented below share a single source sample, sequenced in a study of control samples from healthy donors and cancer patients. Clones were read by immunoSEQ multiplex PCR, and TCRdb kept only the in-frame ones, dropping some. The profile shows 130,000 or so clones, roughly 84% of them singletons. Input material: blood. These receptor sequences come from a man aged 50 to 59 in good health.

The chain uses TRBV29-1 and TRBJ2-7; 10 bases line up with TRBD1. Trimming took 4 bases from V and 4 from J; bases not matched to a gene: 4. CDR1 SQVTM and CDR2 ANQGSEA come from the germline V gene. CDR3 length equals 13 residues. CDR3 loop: CSVGWDRGYEQYF. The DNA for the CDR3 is TGCAGCGTTGGATGGGACAGGGGATACGAGCAGTACTTC.

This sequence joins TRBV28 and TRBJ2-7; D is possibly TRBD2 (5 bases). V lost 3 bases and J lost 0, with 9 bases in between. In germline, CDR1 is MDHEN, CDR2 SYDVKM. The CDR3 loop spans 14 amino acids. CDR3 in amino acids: CASSFRDYSYEQYF. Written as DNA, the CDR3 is TGTGCCAGCAGTTTCCGGGATTACTCCTACGAGCAGTACTTC.

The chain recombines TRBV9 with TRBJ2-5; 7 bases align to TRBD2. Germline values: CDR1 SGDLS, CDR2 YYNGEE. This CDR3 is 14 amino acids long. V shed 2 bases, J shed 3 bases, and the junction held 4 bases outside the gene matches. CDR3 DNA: TGTGCCAGCAGCGTGCATGGGGGGGAAGAGACCCAGTACTTC. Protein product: CASSVHGGEETQYF.

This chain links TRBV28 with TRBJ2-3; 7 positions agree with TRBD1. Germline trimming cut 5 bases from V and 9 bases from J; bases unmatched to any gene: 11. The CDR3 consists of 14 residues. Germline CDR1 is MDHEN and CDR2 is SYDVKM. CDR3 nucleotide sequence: TGTGCCAGCAGTCCATTAGACAGGGCCTCGACGCAGTATTTT. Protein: CASSPLDRASTQYF. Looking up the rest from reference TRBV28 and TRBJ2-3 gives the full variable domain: DVKVTQSSRYLVKRTGEKVFLECVQDMDHENMFWYRQDPGLGLRLIYFSYDVKMKEKGDIPEGYSVSREKKERFSLILESASTNQTSMYLCASSPLDRASTQYFGPGTRLTVL.

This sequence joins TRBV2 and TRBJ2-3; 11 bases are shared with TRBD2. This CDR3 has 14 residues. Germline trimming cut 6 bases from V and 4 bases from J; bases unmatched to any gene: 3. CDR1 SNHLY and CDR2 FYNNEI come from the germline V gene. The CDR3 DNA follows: TGTGCCAGCAGGCTAGCGGGGGGAGCAGATACGCAGTATTTT. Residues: CASRLAGGADTQYF. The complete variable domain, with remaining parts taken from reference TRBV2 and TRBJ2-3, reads EPEVTQTPSHQVTQMGQEVILRCVPISNHLYFYWYRQILGQKVEFLVSFYNNEISEKSEIFDDQFSVERPDGSNFTLKIRSTKLEDSAMYFCASRLAGGADTQYFGPGTRLTVL.

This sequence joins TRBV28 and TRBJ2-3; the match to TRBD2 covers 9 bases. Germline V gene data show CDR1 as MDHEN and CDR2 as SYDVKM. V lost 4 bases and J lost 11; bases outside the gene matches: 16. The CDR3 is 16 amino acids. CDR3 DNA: TGTGCCAGCAGTTCTTGGGGGACTAGCAATCCCTCGAGGCAGTATTTT. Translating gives CASSSWGTSNPSRQYF. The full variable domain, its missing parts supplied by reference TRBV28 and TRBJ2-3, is DVKVTQSSRYLVKRTGEKVFLECVQDMDHENMFWYRQDPGLGLRLIYFSYDVKMKEKGDIPEGYSVSREKKERFSLILESASTNQTSMYLCASSSWGTSNPSRQYFGPGTRLTVL.

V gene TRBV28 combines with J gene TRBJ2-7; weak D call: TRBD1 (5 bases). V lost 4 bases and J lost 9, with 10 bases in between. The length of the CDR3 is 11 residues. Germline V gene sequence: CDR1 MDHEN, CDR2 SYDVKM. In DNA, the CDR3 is TGTGCCAGCAGTTCAAGGGGAAGGCAGTACTTC. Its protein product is CASSSRGRQYF.

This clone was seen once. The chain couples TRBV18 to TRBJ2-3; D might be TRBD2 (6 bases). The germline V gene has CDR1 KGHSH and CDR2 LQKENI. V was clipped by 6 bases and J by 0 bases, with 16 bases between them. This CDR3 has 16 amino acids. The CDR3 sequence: CASSQYGAGSTDTQYF. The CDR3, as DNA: TGTGCCAGCTCCCAATATGGAGCGGGCAGCACAGATACGCAGTATTTT.

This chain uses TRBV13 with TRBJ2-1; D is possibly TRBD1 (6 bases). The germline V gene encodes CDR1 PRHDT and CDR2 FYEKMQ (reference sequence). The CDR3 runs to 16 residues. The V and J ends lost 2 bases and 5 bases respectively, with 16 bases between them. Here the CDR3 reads CASSLPGHGRDNEQFF. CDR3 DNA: TGTGCCAGCAGCTTACCGGGACACGGAAGAGACAATGAGCAGTTCTTC.

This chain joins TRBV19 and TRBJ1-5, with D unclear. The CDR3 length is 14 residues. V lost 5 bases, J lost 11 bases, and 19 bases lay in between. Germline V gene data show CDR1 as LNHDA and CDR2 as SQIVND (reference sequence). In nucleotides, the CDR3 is TGTGCCAGTAGTTTCCTCCAAAGGAAAAGTTCCCAGCATTTT. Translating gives CASSFLQRKSSQHF.

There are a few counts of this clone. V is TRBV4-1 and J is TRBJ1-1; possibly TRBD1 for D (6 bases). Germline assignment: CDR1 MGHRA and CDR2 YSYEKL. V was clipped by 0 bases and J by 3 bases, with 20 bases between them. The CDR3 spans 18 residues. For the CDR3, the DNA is TGCGCCAGCAGCCAAGATATGGGAAGAGGGGGAAGGGACACTGAAGCTTTCTTT. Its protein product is CASSQDMGRGGRDTEAFF.

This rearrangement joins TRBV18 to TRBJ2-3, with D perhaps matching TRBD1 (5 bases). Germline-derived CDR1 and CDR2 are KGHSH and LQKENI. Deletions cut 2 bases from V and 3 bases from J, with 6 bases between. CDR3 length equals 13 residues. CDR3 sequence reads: CASSPRGTDTQYF. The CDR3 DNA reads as TGTGCCAGCTCACCAAGGGGAACAGATACGCAGTATTTT.

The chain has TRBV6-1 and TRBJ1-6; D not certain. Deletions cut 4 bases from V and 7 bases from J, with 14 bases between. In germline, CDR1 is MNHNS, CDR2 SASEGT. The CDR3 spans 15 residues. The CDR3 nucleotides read TGTGCCAGCAGTGCTATTTACGGGAGCAATTCACCCCTCCACTTT. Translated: CASSAIYGSNSPLHF.

The CDR3 loop reads CASSLLPQETQYF. CDR3 in DNA: TGCGCCAGCAGCTTGTTACCTCAAGAGACCCAGTACTTC. This chain uses TRBV5-1 with TRBJ2-5; D gene ambiguous. V gave up 1 base and J gave up 2 bases, with 6 bases separating them. Germline assignment: CDR1 SGHRS and CDR2 YFSETQ. This CDR3 spans 13 amino acids.

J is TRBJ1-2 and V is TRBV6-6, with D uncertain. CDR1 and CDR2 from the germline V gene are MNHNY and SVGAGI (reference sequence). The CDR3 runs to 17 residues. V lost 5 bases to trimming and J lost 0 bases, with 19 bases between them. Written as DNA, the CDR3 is TGTGCCAGCAGTCCTCAACCTCCTATAGTAGCTAACTATGGCTACACCTTC. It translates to CASSPQPPIVANYGYTF.

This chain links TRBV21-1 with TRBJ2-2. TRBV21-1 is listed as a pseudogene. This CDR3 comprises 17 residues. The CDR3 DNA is TGTGCCAGCAGCAAAATTAGGGCGAAAGTGGTATACGGGGAGCTGTTTTTT. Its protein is CASSKIRAKVVYGELFF.

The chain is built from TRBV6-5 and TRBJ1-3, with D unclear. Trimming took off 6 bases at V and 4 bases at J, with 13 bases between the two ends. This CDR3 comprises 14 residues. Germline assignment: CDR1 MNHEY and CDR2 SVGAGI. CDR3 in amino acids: CASSYGVDGNTIYF. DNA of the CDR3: TGTGCCAGCAGCTATGGGGTGGACGGAAACACCATATATTTT.

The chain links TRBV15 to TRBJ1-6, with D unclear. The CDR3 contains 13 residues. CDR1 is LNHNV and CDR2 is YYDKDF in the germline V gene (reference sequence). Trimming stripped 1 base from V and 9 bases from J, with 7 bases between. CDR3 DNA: TGTGCCACCAGCAGAGTCGTCGGTTCACCCCTCCACTTT. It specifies CATSRVVGSPLHF.

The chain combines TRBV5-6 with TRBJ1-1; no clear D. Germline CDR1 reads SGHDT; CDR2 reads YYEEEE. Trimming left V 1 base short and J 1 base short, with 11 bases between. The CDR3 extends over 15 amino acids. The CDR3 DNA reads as TGTGCCAGCAGCTTGTTCGCGTTTGGGAACACTGAAGCTTTCTTT. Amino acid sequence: CASSLFAFGNTEAFF. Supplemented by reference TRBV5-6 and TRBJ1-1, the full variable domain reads DAGVTQSPTHLIKTRGQQVTLRCSPKSGHDTVSWYQQALGQGPQFIFQYYEEEERQRGNFPDRFSGHQFPNYSSELNVNALLLGDSALYLCASSLFAFGNTEAFFGQGTRLTVV.

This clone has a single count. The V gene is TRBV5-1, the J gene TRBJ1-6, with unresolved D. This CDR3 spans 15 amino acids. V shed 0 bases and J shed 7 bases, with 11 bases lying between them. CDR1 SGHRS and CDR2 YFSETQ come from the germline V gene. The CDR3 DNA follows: TGCGCCAGCAGCTTGGTAGGCGGAAGCAATTCACCCCTCCACTTT. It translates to CASSLVGGSNSPLHF.

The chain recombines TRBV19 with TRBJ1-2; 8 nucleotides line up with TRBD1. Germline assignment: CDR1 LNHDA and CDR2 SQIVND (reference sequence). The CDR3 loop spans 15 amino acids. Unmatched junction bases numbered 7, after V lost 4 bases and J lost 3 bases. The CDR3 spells CASSTTGAVDYGYTF. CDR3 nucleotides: TGTGCCAGTAGTACGACAGGGGCGGTGGACTATGGCTACACCTTC.

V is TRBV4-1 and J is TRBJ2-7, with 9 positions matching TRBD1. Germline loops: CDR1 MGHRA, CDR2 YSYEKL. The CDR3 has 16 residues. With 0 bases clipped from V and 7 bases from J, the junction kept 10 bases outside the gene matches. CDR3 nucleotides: TGCGCCAGCAGCCAAGATCGGGACAGGGCCCTTGGAGAGCAGTACTTC. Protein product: CASSQDRDRALGEQYF.

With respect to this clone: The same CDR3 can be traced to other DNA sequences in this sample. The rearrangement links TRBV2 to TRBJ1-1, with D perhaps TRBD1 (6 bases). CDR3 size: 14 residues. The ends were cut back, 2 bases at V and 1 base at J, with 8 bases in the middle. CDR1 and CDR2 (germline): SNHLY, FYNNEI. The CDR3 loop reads CASSEKQGNTEAFF. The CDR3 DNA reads TGTGCCAGCAGTGAAAAACAGGGGAACACTGAAGCTTTCTTT.

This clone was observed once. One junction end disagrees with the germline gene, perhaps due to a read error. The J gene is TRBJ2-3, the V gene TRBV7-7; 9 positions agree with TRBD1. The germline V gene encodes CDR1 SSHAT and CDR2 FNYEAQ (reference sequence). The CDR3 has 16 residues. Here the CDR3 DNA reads TGTGCTAGCAGCTTACCACCCTTGACAGGGGGAGATACGCAGTATTTT. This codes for CASSLPPLTGGDTQYF.

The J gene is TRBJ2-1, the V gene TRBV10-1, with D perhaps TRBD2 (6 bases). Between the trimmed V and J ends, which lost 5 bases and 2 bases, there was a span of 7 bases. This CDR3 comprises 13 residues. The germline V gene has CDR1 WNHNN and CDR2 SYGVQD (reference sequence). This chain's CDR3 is CASSWGAYNEQFF. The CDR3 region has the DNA TGCGCCAGCAGTTGGGGGGCCTACAATGAGCAGTTCTTC.

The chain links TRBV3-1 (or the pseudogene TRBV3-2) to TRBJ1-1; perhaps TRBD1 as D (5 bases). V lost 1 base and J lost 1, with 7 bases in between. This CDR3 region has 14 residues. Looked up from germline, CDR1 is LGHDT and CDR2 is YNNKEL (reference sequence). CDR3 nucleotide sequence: TGTGCCAGCAGCCAAGTGGGACCGAACACTGAAGCTTTCTTT. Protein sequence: CASSQVGPNTEAFF.

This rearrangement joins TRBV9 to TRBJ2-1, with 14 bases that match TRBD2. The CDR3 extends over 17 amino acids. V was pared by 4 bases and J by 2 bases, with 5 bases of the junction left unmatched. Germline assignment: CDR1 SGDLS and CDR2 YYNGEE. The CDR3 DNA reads TGTGCCAGCAGCTCCCGACTAGCGGGGGGGCCCTACAATGAGCAGTTCTTC. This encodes CASSSRLAGGPYNEQFF.